This is a list of T cell receptor beta chains from one sample in a study of cytomegalovirus exposure and HLA in healthy donors. Assay used: immunoSEQ multiplex PCR; TCRdb lists only in-frame clones, some missing. This sample has 95,000 to 150,000 clones; 65% to 90% occur once, and the top ten carry more than 2%. The source material was PBMCs. Receptor source: a man aged 25 to 40 in good health and CMV-seronegative. CDR3s include the opening cysteine and the closing phenylalanine or tryptophan. The D gene is left open where the match is weak. Expanded clones get a size class; other rows say once, few or many, or leave the size out.

j_gene: TRBJ2-3; abundance: .; len: 14; d_gene: .; v_gene: TRBV19; CDR3aa: CASSSSSFTDTQYF; CDR3nt: TGTGCCAGTAGTAGCTCAAGCTTCACAGATACGCAGTATTTT
j_gene: TRBJ2-4; abundance: .; len: 15; d_gene: TRBD1; v_gene: TRBV27; CDR3aa: CASAPGGQWKNSQYF; CDR3nt: TGTGCCAGCGCCCCAGGGGGCCAGTGGAAAAACAGTCAGTACTTC
j_gene: TRBJ1-2; abundance: .; len: 14; d_gene: TRBD1; v_gene: TRBV18; CDR3aa: CASSHSDRGGGYTF; CDR3nt: TGTGCCAGCTCACACTCGGACAGGGGTGGAGGCTACACCTTC
j_gene: TRBJ2-7; abundance: .; len: 15; d_gene: TRBD1; v_gene: TRBV30; CDR3aa: CAWTHRTGPNHEQYF; CDR3nt: TGTGCCTGGACCCACAGGACAGGGCCAAATCACGAGCAGTACTTC
j_gene: TRBJ1-1; abundance: .; len: 14; d_gene: .; v_gene: TRBV7-8; CDR3aa: CASSLDVVDREAFF; CDR3nt: TGTGCCAGCAGCTTAGATGTGGTTGACAGGGAAGCTTTCTTT
j_gene: TRBJ2-6; abundance: few; len: 15; d_gene: TRBD1; v_gene: TRBV2; CDR3aa: CAPRDRGAGANVLTF; CDR3nt: TGTGCCCCCCGGGACAGGGGCGCTGGGGCCAACGTCCTGACTTTC
j_gene: TRBJ1-2; abundance: .; len: 16; d_gene: .; v_gene: TRBV6-5; CDR3aa: CASSYGSNREGYGYTF; CDR3nt: TGTGCCAGCAGTTACGGGTCGAACAGGGAAGGCTATGGCTACACCTTC
j_gene: TRBJ2-7; abundance: .; len: 16; d_gene: TRBD1; v_gene: TRBV6-1; CDR3aa: CASSETGWGQVYEQYF; CDR3nt: TGTGCCAGCAGTGAAACGGGTTGGGGACAGGTCTACGAGCAGTACTTC
j_gene: TRBJ2-5; abundance: .; len: 14; d_gene: TRBD2; v_gene: TRBV5-4; CDR3aa: CASGSGGAGETQYF; CDR3nt: TGTGCCAGCGGAAGCGGGGGGGCTGGGGAGACCCAGTACTTC
j_gene: TRBJ2-7; abundance: .; len: 13; d_gene: .; v_gene: TRBV12-5; CDR3aa: CALQLDTSYEQYF; CDR3nt: TGTGCTCTGCAACTGGACACCTCCTACGAGCAGTACTTC
j_gene: TRBJ2-6; abundance: .; len: 16; d_gene: TRBD1; v_gene: TRBV4-3; CDR3aa: CASSPDRGSGANVLTF; CDR3nt: TGCGCCAGCAGCCCCGACAGGGGCTCTGGGGCCAACGTCCTGACTTTC
j_gene: TRBJ2-3; abundance: .; len: 16; d_gene: .; v_gene: TRBV7-4; CDR3aa: CASSLVTTLAQDTQYF; CDR3nt: TGTGCCAGCAGCTTAGTTACGACCTTAGCACAAGATACGCAGTATTTT
j_gene: TRBJ2-2; abundance: .; len: 15; d_gene: TRBD1; v_gene: TRBV4-2; CDR3aa: CASSQGTGDTGELFF; CDR3nt: TGTGCCAGCAGCCAAGGGACAGGGGACACCGGGGAGCTGTTTTTT
j_gene: TRBJ2-3; abundance: once; len: 14; d_gene: .; v_gene: TRBV9; CDR3aa: CASSPGRGTDTQYF; CDR3nt: TGTGCCAGCAGCCCAGGGCGCGGCACAGATACGCAGTATTTT
j_gene: TRBJ2-1; abundance: .; len: 15; d_gene: TRBD2; v_gene: TRBV28; CDR3aa: CASSNSAGGTNEQFF; CDR3nt: TGTGCCAGCAGTAATTCAGCGGGGGGGACCAATGAGCAGTTCTTC
j_gene: TRBJ2-2; abundance: .; len: 14; d_gene: .; v_gene: TRBV5-6; CDR3aa: CASSLGGVTGELFF; CDR3nt: TGTGCCAGCAGCTTGGGCGGGGTAACCGGGGAGCTGTTTTTT
j_gene: TRBJ2-3; abundance: .; len: 15; d_gene: .; v_gene: TRBV30; CDR3aa: CAWVRVRIGTDTQYF; CDR3nt: TGTGCCTGGGTCCGGGTGCGCATCGGCACAGATACGCAGTATTTT
j_gene: TRBJ2-2; abundance: .; len: 16; d_gene: TRBD1; v_gene: TRBV18; CDR3aa: CASSQPGQRNAGELFF; CDR3nt: TGTGCCAGCTCTCAGCCGGGACAGAGGAACGCCGGGGAGCTGTTTTTT
j_gene: TRBJ2-1; abundance: .; len: 15; d_gene: TRBD2; v_gene: TRBV29-1; CDR3aa: CSVLTSASSYNEQFF; CDR3nt: TGCAGCGTTTTGACTAGCGCAAGCTCCTACAATGAGCAGTTCTTC
j_gene: TRBJ1-4; abundance: few; len: 14; d_gene: TRBD1; v_gene: TRBV2; CDR3aa: CASRLGQGSEKLFF; CDR3nt: TGTGCCAGCCGACTGGGACAGGGGAGTGAAAAACTGTTTTTT
j_gene: TRBJ2-5; abundance: .; len: 16; d_gene: TRBD1; v_gene: TRBV6-5; CDR3aa: CASSFSTGGTQETQYF; CDR3nt: TGTGCCAGCAGTTTCTCGACAGGGGGGACCCAAGAGACCCAGTACTTC
j_gene: TRBJ1-5; abundance: few; len: 15; d_gene: TRBD1; v_gene: TRBV19; CDR3aa: CASREGTVNNQPQHF; CDR3nt: TGTGCCAGTAGGGAAGGGACAGTAAACAATCAGCCCCAGCATTTT
j_gene: TRBJ2-2; abundance: .; len: 15; d_gene: TRBD2; v_gene: TRBV7-2; CDR3aa: CASSLSGGLTGELFF; CDR3nt: TGTGCCAGCAGCTTAAGCGGGGGCCTAACCGGGGAGCTGTTTTTT
j_gene: TRBJ1-1; abundance: .; len: 13; d_gene: .; v_gene: TRBV7-6; CDR3aa: CASSLRQGTEAFF; CDR3nt: TGTGCCAGCAGCTTGAGGCAGGGGACCGAAGCTTTCTTT
j_gene: TRBJ1-2; abundance: .; len: 17; d_gene: TRBD1; v_gene: TRBV28; CDR3aa: CASSLLAAGGAYYGYTF; CDR3nt: TGTGCCAGCAGTTTATTGGCGGCAGGGGGCGCTTATTATGGCTACACCTTC
j_gene: TRBJ1-2; abundance: .; len: 15; d_gene: TRBD1; v_gene: TRBV19; CDR3aa: CASSPTGETNYGYTF; CDR3nt: TGTGCCAGTAGTCCCACAGGGGAAACTAACTATGGCTACACCTTC
j_gene: TRBJ1-2; abundance: .; len: 14; d_gene: TRBD1; v_gene: TRBV5-1; CDR3aa: CASSSGQEADGYTF; CDR3nt: TGCGCCAGCAGCTCGGGACAGGAGGCGGATGGCTACACCTTC
j_gene: TRBJ1-5; abundance: .; len: 13; d_gene: TRBD1; v_gene: TRBV28; CDR3aa: CASRGPSNQPQHF; CDR3nt: TGTGCCAGTAGGGGGCCTAGCAATCAGCCCCAGCATTTT
j_gene: TRBJ2-5; abundance: .; len: 15; d_gene: .; v_gene: TRBV11-2; CDR3aa: CASTLSTGVQETQYF; CDR3nt: TGTGCCAGCACCTTAAGTACGGGGGTTCAAGAGACCCAGTACTTC
j_gene: TRBJ2-7; abundance: .; len: 16; d_gene: TRBD2; v_gene: TRBV7-6; CDR3aa: CASSTSGGRGGHEQYF; CDR3nt: TGTGCCAGCAGCACTTCGGGGGGACGGGGGGGCCACGAGCAGTACTTC
j_gene: TRBJ2-1; abundance: .; len: 13; d_gene: TRBD1; v_gene: TRBV19; CDR3aa: CASSTGTGVEQFF; CDR3nt: TGTGCCAGTAGTACCGGGACAGGGGTTGAGCAGTTCTTC
j_gene: TRBJ1-4; abundance: few; len: 21; d_gene: .; v_gene: TRBV1; CDR3aa: CTSSRHSISGQGVYTNEKLFF; CDR3nt: TGCACCAGCAGCCGGCACTCTATCTCGGGACAGGGGGTCTACACTAATGAAAAACTGTTTTTT
j_gene: TRBJ2-3; abundance: .; len: 15; d_gene: TRBD1; v_gene: TRBV19; CDR3aa: CASSINRGASDTQYF; CDR3nt: TGTGCCAGTAGTATAAACAGGGGCGCGTCAGATACGCAGTATTTT
j_gene: TRBJ1-1; abundance: .; len: 15; d_gene: .; v_gene: TRBV7-9; CDR3aa: CASSLGQIMNTEAFF; CDR3nt: TGTGCCAGCAGCTTAGGCCAGATTATGAACACTGAAGCTTTCTTT
j_gene: TRBJ1-1; abundance: .; len: 14; d_gene: .; v_gene: TRBV9; CDR3aa: CASSVAGLNTEAFF; CDR3nt: TGTGCCAGCAGCGTAGCGGGGTTGAACACTGAAGCTTTCTTT
j_gene: TRBJ1-1; abundance: .; len: 13; d_gene: .; v_gene: TRBV7-6; CDR3aa: CASSLGGGTEAFF; CDR3nt: TGTGCCAGCAGCTTAGGGGGGGGCACTGAAGCTTTCTTT
j_gene: TRBJ2-4; abundance: .; len: 14; d_gene: .; v_gene: TRBV5-1; CDR3aa: CASSLGDTGGIQYF; CDR3nt: TGCGCCAGCAGCTTAGGGGACACCGGAGGCATTCAGTACTTC
j_gene: TRBJ2-5; abundance: once; len: 14; d_gene: TRBD2; v_gene: TRBV7-2; CDR3aa: CASSLVAGSTTQYF; CDR3nt: TGTGCCAGCAGCTTAGTAGCGGGGAGCACGACCCAGTACTTC
j_gene: TRBJ1-5; abundance: .; len: 15; d_gene: TRBD1; v_gene: TRBV10-2; CDR3aa: CASSEGQGAYQPQHF; CDR3nt: TGCGCCAGCAGTGAGGGTCAGGGGGCCTATCAGCCCCAGCATTTT
j_gene: TRBJ1-4; abundance: .; len: 18; d_gene: TRBD1; v_gene: TRBV19; CDR3aa: CASSIPGQRLATNEKLFF; CDR3nt: TGTGCCAGTAGCATTCCGGGACAGAGGCTTGCAACTAATGAAAAACTGTTTTTT
j_gene: TRBJ1-2; abundance: .; len: 13; d_gene: .; v_gene: TRBV6-6; CDR3aa: CASSYSRDHGYTF; CDR3nt: TGTGCCAGCAGTTACTCGAGGGATCATGGCTACACCTTC
j_gene: TRBJ1-4; abundance: .; len: 15; d_gene: TRBD1; v_gene: TRBV27; CDR3aa: CASSSPGTGQGKLFF; CDR3nt: TGTGCCAGCAGTTCTCCCGGGACAGGGCAGGGAAAACTGTTTTTT
j_gene: TRBJ1-2; abundance: .; len: 13; d_gene: TRBD1; v_gene: TRBV27; CDR3aa: CASAGQGMAGYTF; CDR3nt: TGTGCCAGCGCAGGACAGGGGATGGCTGGCTACACCTTC
j_gene: TRBJ1-6; abundance: .; len: 17; d_gene: TRBD1; v_gene: TRBV7-9; CDR3aa: CASSLAPGQGPNSPLHF; CDR3nt: TGTGCCAGCAGCTTAGCCCCGGGACAGGGCCCTAATTCACCCCTCCACTTT
j_gene: TRBJ1-1; abundance: .; len: 15; d_gene: .; v_gene: TRBV6-5; CDR3aa: CASSYFGHVDTEAFF; CDR3nt: TGTGCCAGCAGTTACTTCGGACACGTGGACACTGAAGCTTTCTTT
j_gene: TRBJ2-1; abundance: .; len: 13; d_gene: .; v_gene: TRBV7-9; CDR3aa: CASSSPSDNEQFF; CDR3nt: TGTGCCAGCAGCTCCCCTAGCGACAATGAGCAGTTCTTC
j_gene: TRBJ2-7; abundance: .; len: 13; d_gene: TRBD1; v_gene: TRBV27; CDR3aa: CASSLLQGREQYF; CDR3nt: TGTGCCAGCAGTTTGTTACAGGGGCGCGAGCAGTACTTC